This paragraph reports one T cell receptor beta chain. Its matching antigen is unknown. The entry originates in a study of T cell responses to AZD1222 COVID-19 vaccine. Study outcomes and limitations: The repertoires were collected only after the peak T cell response.

V shed 0 bases and J shed 5 bases, with 5 bases lying between them. This CDR3 contains 13 residues. Per germline, CDR1 SEHNR and CDR2 FQNEAQ (reference sequence). This table comes from immunoSEQ multiplex PCR, and its TCRdb copy is limited to in-frame clones, with some not included. The sample lists some 94,000 clones; approximately 90% were seen once. The sequence derives from an adult in good health. The V call is TRBV7-9, the J call TRBJ1-5; no definite D call. Sequencing was performed on peripheral blood, taken on day 0 of AZD1222 vaccination. The CDR3 is CASSLAKDQPQHF. DNA of the CDR3: TGTGCCAGCAGCTTAGCTAAGGATCAGCCCCAGCATTTT.